This TCR beta chain was sequenced in a study of cytomegalovirus exposure and HLA in healthy donors. The PCR contained 60 Vbeta and 13 Jbeta primers. The data were produced by immunoSEQ multiplex PCR, yet TCRdb's version contains in-frame clones alone and is incomplete. The data show some 96,000 clones, 60% to 75% seen once. The CDR3 is 15 residues long. Deletions cut 0 bases from V and 3 bases from J, with 12 bases between. The germline V gene has CDR1 SGHRS and CDR2 YFSETQ. General study findings and limits: Association of approximately 16,000 TCR beta sequences with HLA alleles was found at 0.05 false discovery rate in a later analysis. Cytomegalovirus-associated status was assigned to roughly 160 TCR beta chains.

This clone was counted a few times. What it binds is unknown. The chain has TRBV5-1 and TRBJ1-1; maybe TRBD1 (5 bases). The source of this sequence is a man between 60 and 70 years old in good health and CMV-seronegative. Sequences were obtained from PBMCs. The CDR3 DNA sequence: TGCGCCAGCAGCTTGGCCGGTAGGGGTGACACTGAAGCTTTCTTT. This gives the protein CASSLAGRGDTEAFF.